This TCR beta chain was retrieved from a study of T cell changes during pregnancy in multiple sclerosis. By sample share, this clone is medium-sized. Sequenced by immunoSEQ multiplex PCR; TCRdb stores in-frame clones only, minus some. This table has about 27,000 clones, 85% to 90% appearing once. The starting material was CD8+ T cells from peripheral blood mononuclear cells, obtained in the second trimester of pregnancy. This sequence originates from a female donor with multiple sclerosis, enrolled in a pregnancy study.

The CDR3 is CASSPARRRGYTF. The DNA for the CDR3 is TGTGCCAGCAGCCCCGCCCGCCGTAGAGGCTACACCTTC. This chain links TRBV11-2 with TRBJ1-2; D is ambiguous. Germline loops: CDR1 SGHAT, CDR2 FQNNGV. V was clipped by 5 bases and J by 8 bases, with 15 bases between them. The CDR3 is made up of 13 amino acids.